The present entry profiles one T cell receptor (beta chain) with its context. Its specificity is unknown. Those who donated were healthy bone marrow donors. This sample was taken from a study of cytomegalovirus exposure and HLA in healthy donors. PCR involved 60 Vbeta and 13 Jbeta primers. Sequencing used immunoSEQ multiplex PCR; TCRdb keeps in-frame clones, though not all of them. The table includes about 140,000 clones, roughly four fifths detected once. General observations from the study: Specificity of a few CMV-associated chains for CMV antigens was verified in vitro. Across all donors, roughly uniform sequencing depth was an assumption of the presence/absence analyses.

The J segment lost 3 bases and the V segment lost 3 bases, leaving 4 bases of the junction unmatched. This CDR3 is built from 14 residues. The germline gives CDR1 SGHVS, CDR2 FQNEAQ. This chain connects TRBV7-8 to TRBJ2-5; TRBD1 agrees at 7 bases. The sequence was obtained from a male donor in good health and CMV-seronegative. The sample comprised PBMCs. The CDR3, as DNA: TGTGCCAGCAGCTTCACAGGGGACGAAGAGACCCAGTACTTC. Its translation is CASSFTGDEETQYF.